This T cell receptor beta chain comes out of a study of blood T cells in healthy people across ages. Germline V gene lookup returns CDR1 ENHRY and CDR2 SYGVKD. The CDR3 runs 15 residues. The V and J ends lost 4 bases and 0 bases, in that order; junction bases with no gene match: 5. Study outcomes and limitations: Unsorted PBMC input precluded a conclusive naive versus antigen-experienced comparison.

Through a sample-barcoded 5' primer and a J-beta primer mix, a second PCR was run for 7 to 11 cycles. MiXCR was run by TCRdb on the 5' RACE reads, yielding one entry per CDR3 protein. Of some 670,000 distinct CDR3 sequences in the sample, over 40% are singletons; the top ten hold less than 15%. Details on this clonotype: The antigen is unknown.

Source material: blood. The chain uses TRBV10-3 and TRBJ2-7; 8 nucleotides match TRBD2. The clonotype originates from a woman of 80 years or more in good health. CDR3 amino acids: CAISGLAGSSYEQYF. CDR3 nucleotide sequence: TGTGCCATCAGTGGGTTAGCGGGGAGCTCCTACGAGCAGTACTTC.